Described below is a single T cell receptor (beta chain) sequence and its context. The record originates from a study of PD-1 blockade in classical Hodgkin lymphoma. Every patient was affected by relapse after autologous stem cell transplantation, while exposure to brentuximab vedotin was not uniform. CDR1 GTSNPN and CDR2 SVGIG come from the germline V gene (reference sequence). This CDR3 has 14 amino acids. V lost 0 bases to trimming and J lost 0 bases, with 6 bases between them. Assay used: immunoSEQ multiplex PCR; TCRdb lists only in-frame clones, some missing. The sample contains about 50,000 clones, approximately 73% of which appear only once.

The origin of this receptor is a human donor with classical Hodgkin lymphoma. The chain is built from TRBV30 and TRBJ1-3; D is ambiguous. Source: peripheral blood mononuclear cells (PBMCs), taken at baseline. The CDR3, as DNA: TGTGCCTGGAGTGTGGGTCTCTCTGGAAACACCATATATTTT. Amino acids: CAWSVGLSGNTIYF.